These 17 T cell receptor beta chains were sequenced from one sample in a study of identical twins. In TCRdb, the 5' RACE reads were re-called with MiXCR into one record per CDR3 protein. This sample carries approximately 300,000 distinct CDR3 sequences, 8% to 9.5% of them seen once, and the ten largest clones take about 7.1%. The sample was also reused in another study, on yellow fever vaccine responses in identical twins.

The material sequenced was CD8+ T cells sorted from blood. These receptors all stem from a woman in her late teens or twenties in good health.

This clonotype was recorded many times. V and J are TRBV10-2 and TRBJ2-1; D is undetermined. CDR1 is WSHSY, CDR2 SAAADI, per germline. The length of the CDR3 is 12 residues. V was trimmed by 7 bases and J by 7 bases, leaving 11 bases between them. For the CDR3, the DNA is TGCGCCAGCATTGGGCCCCGAAATGAGCAGTTCTTC. It translates to CASIGPRNEQFF.

The chain joins TRBV7-8 to TRBJ2-1; TRBD1 matches at 8 bases. J was trimmed by 9 bases and V by 0 bases; bases with no gene match: 7. CDR1 and CDR2 (germline): SGHVS, FQNEAQ. The CDR3 runs to 15 residues. The CDR3 loop is CASSLAAQGGSEQFF. CDR3 sequence (DNA): TGTGCCAGCAGCTTAGCGGCACAGGGGGGTAGTGAGCAGTTCTTC.

This clonotype was seen only a few times. This chain joins TRBV27 and TRBJ2-7; 9 bases match TRBD1. Germline values: CDR1 MNHEY, CDR2 SMNVEV (reference sequence). The junction had 5 bases not matched to a gene; V was cut back by 7 bases and J by 4 bases. This CDR3 comprises 13 residues. CDR3 loop: CASTRTGAYEQYF. The CDR3 nucleotides read TGTGCCAGCACGAGGACAGGGGCGTACGAGCAGTACTTC.

This rearrangement joins TRBV11-1 to TRBJ2-2, with 10 bases identical to TRBD2. The CDR3 consists of 18 residues. V gave up 6 bases and J gave up 4 bases; unmatched junction bases: 14. Germline-derived CDR1 and CDR2 are SGHAT and FQDESV (reference sequence). The CDR3 loop is CASSPRSGGAHGTGELFF. CDR3 bases: TGTGCCAGCAGTCCCCGCAGCGGGGGGGCTCATGGCACCGGGGAGCTGTTTTTT.

The table lists this clonotype with many counts. The chain carries TRBV6-4 and TRBJ2-1; D tentatively fits TRBD1 or TRBD2 (7 bases each). V was clipped by 3 bases and J by 5 bases, with 17 bases between them. CDR3 size: 16 residues. CDR1 MRHNA and CDR2 SNTAGT come from the germline V gene. The CDR3 sequence: CASSEQTGEGHNEQFF. CDR3 nucleotides: TGTGCCAGCAGTGAACAAACAGGGGAGGGGCACAATGAGCAGTTCTTC.

The chain uses TRBV28 and TRBJ1-1, with TRBD1 identical over 7 bases. After removal of 2 bases from V and 1 base from J, the junction contained 4 bases not matched to a gene. The V gene's germline CDR1 is MDHEN and CDR2 SYDVKM. This CDR3 spans 15 amino acids. CDR3 nucleotide sequence: TGTGCCAGCAGTTTACCGACAGGGACGAACACTGAAGCTTTCTTT. Translated, it gives CASSLPTGTNTEAFF.

This clonotype was recorded at least ten times. The rearrangement links TRBV20-1 to TRBJ2-7; 9 bases fit TRBD1. The CDR3 loop spans 14 amino acids. V was clipped by 5 bases and J by 4 bases; unmatched bases: 9. CDR1 and CDR2 (germline): DFQATT, SNEGSKA (reference sequence). CDR3 in DNA: TGCAGTGCTCCCGGGACAGGGAGTTTTTACGAGCAGTACTTC. This gives the protein CSAPGTGSFYEQYF.

The table lists this clonotype with many counts. The J gene is TRBJ2-7, the V gene TRBV10-2; TRBD2 matches 11 bases. V trimming: 6 bases; J trimming: 4 bases; junction bases outside the gene matches: 11. Germline assignment: CDR1 WSHSY and CDR2 SAAADI. The CDR3 is 16 residues long. CDR3 DNA: TGCGCCAGCAGCCCAAACATGGGACTAGCGGTGTACGAGCAGTACTTC. Translating it yields CASSPNMGLAVYEQYF.

This clonotype was seen a few times. The chain uses TRBV29-1 and TRBJ2-7, with 10 bases identical to TRBD2. From germline, CDR1 is SQVTM and CDR2 ANQGSEA. The length of the CDR3 is 14 residues. The CDR3 sequence: CAGAPSGSLYEQYF. As DNA, the CDR3 is TGCGCGGGGGCCCCTAGCGGGAGCCTCTACGAGCAGTACTTC.

The chain couples TRBV27 to TRBJ2-2, with D hard to call. Germline V gives CDR1 MNHEY, CDR2 SMNVEV (reference sequence). This CDR3 is built from 15 residues. Deletions cut 4 bases from V and 5 bases from J, with 14 bases between. CDR3: CASSSLTELTGELFF. The CDR3 bases are TGTGCCAGCAGTTCGCTTACAGAGTTGACCGGGGAGCTGTTTTTT.

A few counts support this clonotype. The rearrangement uses TRBV7-9 and TRBJ2-5; possibly TRBD2 for D (5 bases). Trimming took 10 bases from V and 5 from J, leaving 14 bases between them. Germline V gene lookup returns CDR1 SEHNR and CDR2 FQNEAQ (reference sequence). The CDR3 spans 12 residues. The DNA for the CDR3 is TGTGCCACCTTGGGAGTCGGGGAGACCCAGTACTTC. Its translation is CATLGVGETQYF.

This clonotype was counted only a few times. The V gene is TRBV3-1, the J gene TRBJ1-3, with no clear D. Trimming removed 4 bases from V and 2 bases from J, with 12 bases in between. Germline lookup yields CDR1 LGHDT and CDR2 YNNKEL (reference sequence). This CDR3 is built from 15 residues. Here the CDR3 reads CASSPSSAPGNTIYF. In nucleotides, the CDR3 is TGTGCCAGCAGCCCCTCGTCCGCACCTGGAAACACCATATATTTT.

This sequence joins TRBV20-1 and TRBJ2-3; 11 bases are a match to TRBD2. The V and J ends lost 5 bases and 2 bases, in that order; junction bases with no gene match: 3. The CDR3 covers 14 residues. CDR1 and CDR2 (germline): DFQATT, SNEGSKA (reference sequence). CDR3 nucleotide sequence: TGCAGTGCTCGTAGCGGGGGGGCCACAGATACGCAGTATTTT. Protein product: CSARSGGATDTQYF.

The chain links TRBV5-1 to TRBJ2-2; tentative D call: TRBD2 (6 bases). Germline assignment: CDR1 SGHRS and CDR2 YFSETQ. The V and J ends lost 5 bases and 6 bases respectively, with 26 bases between them. This CDR3 spans 18 amino acids. The chain's CDR3 is CASSWAGYRGVTPGELFF. The CDR3 DNA reads TGCGCCAGCAGTTGGGCGGGGTACAGAGGTGTGACTCCCGGGGAGCTGTTTTTT.

V and J are TRBV6-1 and TRBJ1-4, with D unresolved. The CDR3 is made up of 16 amino acids. Trimming took 2 bases from V and 0 from J, leaving 10 bases between them. CDR1 MNHNS and CDR2 SASEGT come from the germline V gene. The DNA for the CDR3 is TGTGCCAGCAGTGAATCCCCGACCCCAACTAATGAAAAACTGTTTTTT. Amino acid sequence: CASSESPTPTNEKLFF.

V and J are TRBV2 and TRBJ2-7, with D hard to call. The germline V gene has CDR1 SNHLY and CDR2 FYNNEI. The CDR3 spans 11 residues. V shed 9 bases and J shed 7 bases, with 13 bases lying between them. Here the CDR3 reads CASSSQSEQYF. In DNA, the CDR3 is TGTGCCAGTAGTTCGCAGTCTGAGCAGTACTTC.

The chain has TRBV28 and TRBJ2-1; 14 bases line up with TRBD2. Germline CDR1 and CDR2: MDHEN and SYDVKM. This CDR3 spans 16 amino acids. The CDR3 here is CAGGGTSGSSYNEQFF. The CDR3 DNA reads as TGTGCGGGGGGCGGGACTAGCGGGAGCTCCTACAATGAGCAGTTCTTC.